The source of this T cell receptor (beta chain) is a study of OX40 agonist ivuxolimab in advanced cancers. On the study more broadly: The eligibility criteria allowed prior anti-PD-1, anti-PD-L1 or anti-CTLA-4 therapy, and 40% had some.

The V and J ends lost 4 bases and 4 bases, in that order; junction bases with no gene match: 5. CDR1 and CDR2 from the germline V gene are SGHTA and FQGTGA. The CDR3 length is 15 residues. The repertoire was sequenced with immunoSEQ multiplex PCR; TCRdb's copy has only in-frame clones and lacks some. The data hold around 80,000 clones, with 91% observed a single time. Broader study findings: Also present in some nonresponders was a low level of normalized T-cell clonal expansion.

Turning to this clone: Antigen: not known.

This TCR came from an adult with an advanced solid tumor such as melanoma, head and neck, liver or kidney cancer. The chain couples TRBV7-3 to TRBJ2-5; 11 positions match TRBD1. The specimen comprised CD4+ or CD8+ T cells sorted from blood, sampled in a trial of the OX40 agonist ivuxolimab. CDR3 DNA sequence: TGTGCCAGCAGCTCCGGGACAGGGGGAATAGAGACCCAGTACTTC. This codes for CASSSGTGGIETQYF.